Below are 12 T cell receptor beta chains sequenced from a single sample in a study of control samples from healthy donors and cancer patients (dated by TCRdb to the early 2020s). The library was built by means of the immunoSEQ multiplex PCR assay. In its TCRdb copy, this immuneACCESS table keeps in-frame sequences only and misses some clones. Where compared with another copy, unresolved V genes explain less than half of these, and the others have no known cause. This sample has about 130,000 clones in its table, and about 90% of those were observed once. The top ten hold roughly 1.9% of the sample. The sequencing input was blood. These receptors all come from a man between 18 and 35 years old in good health.

This chain links TRBV7-3 with TRBJ2-1; 10 bases agree with TRBD1. The length of the CDR3 is 15 residues. V lost 6 bases to trimming and J lost 6 bases; unmatched junction nucleotides: 8. Per the germline V gene, CDR1 is SGHTA and CDR2 is FQGTGA. CDR3 amino acids: CASSPTGGFGNEQFF. Here the CDR3 DNA reads TGTGCCAGCAGTCCGACAGGGGGCTTCGGCAATGAGCAGTTCTTC.

V usage is TRBV9 and J usage is TRBJ2-3; TRBD1 aligns across 8 bases. CDR1 is SGDLS and CDR2 is YYNGEE in the germline V gene. V was pared by 3 bases and J by 3 bases, with 6 bases of the junction left unmatched. The CDR3 extends over 15 amino acids. The CDR3 DNA reads TGTGCCAGCAGCGGACGACAGGGGAGGACAGATACGCAGTATTTT. It is translated as CASSGRQGRTDTQYF.

V gene TRBV18 combines with J gene TRBJ1-2; the match to TRBD1 covers 8 bases. The V segment lost 2 bases and the J segment 2 bases; nucleotides outside the gene matches: 4. The CDR3 covers 15 residues. CDR1 is KGHSH and CDR2 is LQKENI in the germline V gene. This CDR3 is CASSPLTGVNYGYTF. The CDR3 DNA reads as TGTGCCAGCTCACCATTGACAGGGGTGAACTATGGCTACACCTTC. The full variable domain, rest sourced from reference TRBV18 and TRBJ1-2, is NAGVMQNPRHLVRRRGQEARLRCSPMKGHSHVYWYRQLPEEGLKFMVYLQKENIIDESGMPKERFSAEFPKEGPSILRIQQVVRGDSAAYFCASSPLTGVNYGYTFGSGTRLTVV.

Concerning this clone: Other nucleotide sequences in the sample specify the same CDR3. CDR3 region: CASSLLGGGPGYEQYF. Written as DNA, the CDR3 is TGTGCCAGCAGCTTACTAGGGGGCGGGCCGGGGTACGAGCAGTACTTC. This chain links TRBV7-3 with TRBJ2-7; 7 bases agree with TRBD1. V shed 2 bases and J 4 bases; nucleotides not matched to a gene: 11. The CDR3 sequence is 16 residues long. Per germline, CDR1 SGHTA and CDR2 FQGTGA.

This clone was recorded only once. The V call is TRBV19, the J call TRBJ1-3; D is ambiguous. The V and J ends lost 2 bases and 4 bases respectively, with 9 bases between them. CDR1 and CDR2 from the germline V gene are LNHDA and SQIVND (reference sequence). There are 14 residues in the CDR3. The CDR3 region is CASSISARGNTIYF. CDR3 nucleotide sequence: TGTGCCAGTAGTATATCGGCGAGGGGAAACACCATATATTTT.

The chain links TRBV7-9 to TRBJ1-1; maybe TRBD1 (6 bases). The germline V gene encodes CDR1 SEHNR and CDR2 FQNEAQ (reference sequence). This CDR3 comprises 14 residues. Trimming took 5 bases from V and 2 from J, leaving 12 bases between them. The CDR3 DNA follows: TGTGCCAGCAGCCCAGGACAGCTTAACACTGAAGCTTTCTTT. Translated, it gives CASSPGQLNTEAFF.

V usage is TRBV25-1 and J usage is TRBJ1-3; D is ambiguous. Trimming cost V 1 base and J 8 bases, with 15 bases left between them. The CDR3 totals 15 residues. The V gene's germline CDR1 is MGHDK and CDR2 SYGVNS. For the CDR3, the DNA is TGTGCCAGCAGTGAATCCCCGGGTAGAGGGCACACCATATATTTT. It codes for CASSESPGRGHTIYF.

The chain employs TRBV7-3 and TRBJ1-4; 10 bases align to TRBD1. The CDR3 runs 15 residues. From germline, CDR1 is SGHTA and CDR2 FQGTGA. Trimming cost V 5 bases and J 7 bases; bases outside gene matches: 7. The CDR3 sequence is CASSRTGTGVEKLFF. The CDR3, as DNA: TGTGCCAGCAGCAGGACCGGGACAGGGGTTGAAAAACTGTTTTTT.

The chain recombines TRBV30 with TRBJ2-1; a weak D match, TRBD1 (6 bases). Germline V gene data show CDR1 as GTSNPN and CDR2 as SVGIG (reference sequence). The CDR3 has 13 residues. V lost 5 bases and J lost 12, with 20 bases in between. The CDR3, as DNA: TGTGCCTGGGGACAAGGACAGTCACTGGGGCAGTTCTTC. It codes for CAWGQGQSLGQFF.

V gene TRBV18 combines with J gene TRBJ1-4; D gene ambiguous. Between the trimmed V and J ends, which lost 1 base and 0 bases, there was a span of 12 bases. The germline gives CDR1 KGHSH, CDR2 LQKENI. The CDR3 covers 17 residues. In DNA, the CDR3 is TGTGCCAGCTCACCACGGGCAGCCGCCGCAACTAATGAAAAACTGTTTTTT. The encoded protein is CASSPRAAAATNEKLFF.

This clone was seen a single time. This chain links TRBV11-2 with TRBJ2-5; D unclear. The CDR3 contains 13 residues. V was shortened by 3 bases and J by 1 base, with 6 bases between the two germline ends. From germline, CDR1 is SGHAT and CDR2 FQNNGV. Here the CDR3 DNA reads TGTGCCAGCAGCTTCACCACCCAAGAGACCCAGTACTTC. Its protein is CASSFTTQETQYF. Variable domain in full (rest from reference TRBV11-2 and TRBJ2-5): EAGVAQSPRYKIIEKRQSVAFWCNPISGHATLYWYQQILGQGPKLLIQFQNNGVVDDSQLPKDRFSAERLKGVDSTLKIQPAKLEDSAVYLCASSFTTQETQYFGPGTRLLVL.

This clone was seen only once. This chain connects TRBV4-3 to TRBJ2-1, with unresolved D. The germline V gene has CDR1 LGHNA and CDR2 YSLEER. Trimming removed 0 bases at V and 3 bases at J, with 9 bases between. CDR3 length: 15 residues. The CDR3 sequence is CASSQETGFYNEQFF. CDR3 in DNA: TGCGCCAGCAGCCAAGAGACGGGCTTCTACAATGAGCAGTTCTTC.